The rows below give T cell receptor beta chains drawn from one sample of a study of T cell responses to AZD1222 COVID-19 vaccine. The data were produced by immunoSEQ multiplex PCR, yet TCRdb's version contains in-frame clones alone and is incomplete. The repertoire holds approximately 90,000 clones, with around 90% as singletons. The starting material was peripheral blood, obtained on day 0 of AZD1222 vaccination. These receptors originate from an adult in good health. CDR3s include the opening cysteine and the closing phenylalanine or tryptophan. A D gene is named only where the DNA matches it firmly. Clone size is stated in some rows and not others, as once, few, many or a class when expanded.

>TRBJ1-2|.|.|TRBV2
TGTGCCAGCAAGATCACGGGGGACGTTGGCTACACCTTC
CASKITGDVGYTF
>TRBJ2-7|.|.|TRBV19
TGTGCCAGTAGTATATCTCCCAGCGGCTACGAGCAGTACTTC
CASSISPSGYEQYF
>TRBJ1-5|.|.|TRBV27
TGTGCCAGCAGTTTGTCAGGGGTGTATCAGCCCCAGCATTTT
CASSLSGVYQPQHF
>TRBJ1-1|.|.|TRBV18
TGTGCCAGCTCACCCTTAGGCCCAGTACAGACTGAAGCTTTCTTT
CASSPLGPVQTEAFF
>TRBJ1-3|.|.|TRBV7-8
TGTGCCAGCAGCTTAAATAGGCCCCGCACCATCTCTGGAAACACCATATATTTT
CASSLNRPRTISGNTIYF
>TRBJ2-1|TRBD2|.|TRBV19
TGTGCCAGTAGTCAGCGGGGGGGGAAGCAGTTCTTC
CASSQRGGKQFF
>TRBJ1-1|.|few|TRBV6-4
TGTGCCAGCAAACGGGACGATTTGTGGTCTGAAGCTTTCTTT
CASKRDDLWSEAFF
>TRBJ1-2|.|.|TRBV10-2
TGCGCCAGCACCGACAGCAACTATGGCTACACCTTC
CASTDSNYGYTF
>TRBJ1-2|.|few|TRBV4-2
TGTGCCAGCAGCCAAGATATGATGAGTTATGGCTACACCTTC
CASSQDMMSYGYTF
>TRBJ1-2|.|few|TRBV7-9
TGTGCCAGCAGAAACGGAGCGACAGCCGAATATGGCTACACCTTC
CASRNGATAEYGYTF
>TRBJ1-1|.|.|TRBV6-2/TRBV6-3
TGTGCCAGCAGCATACAGGAGAGCACTGAAGCTTTCTTT
CASSIQESTEAFF
>TRBJ1-4|.|.|TRBV19
TGTGCCAGTAAAACAGGTTGGGCTAATGAAAAACTGTTTTTT
CASKTGWANEKLFF
>TRBJ2-3|.|.|TRBV5-1
TGCGCCAGCAGCTTGGCCCCTAGGACAGATACGCAGTATTTT
CASSLAPRTDTQYF
>TRBJ1-1|.|.|TRBV6-6
TGTGCCAGCTCCTACCAGGGTTGGGCTGAAGCTTTCTTT
CASSYQGWAEAFF
>TRBJ1-5|.|.|TRBV6-5
TGTGCCGTCCCCCGGGGCAGGGGTAATCAGCCCCAGCATTTT
CAVPRGRGNQPQHF
>TRBJ1-1|.|.|TRBV3-1/TRBV3-2
TGTGCCAGCAGCCAAGGCGGGGACACTGAAGCTTTCTTT
CASSQGGDTEAFF
>TRBJ1-2|TRBD1|many|TRBV5-1
TGCGCCAGTGCGGCCGGGACAGGGGCTGGTGGCTACACCTTC
CASAAGTGAGGYTF
>TRBJ2-7|.|few|TRBV6-1
TGTGCCAGCAGTGAGGCAGCTAACGACGAGCAGTACTTC
CASSEAANDEQYF
>TRBJ1-1|.|.|TRBV27
TGTGCCAGCAGTTTATATTCCCCTGGAGGGGTGGACACTGAAGCTTTCTTT
CASSLYSPGGVDTEAFF
>TRBJ1-3|.|.|TRBV5-6
TGTGCCAGCTTGGATTCTGCGGAAAAACTCTCTGGAAACACCATATATTTT
CASLDSAEKLSGNTIYF
>TRBJ2-2|.|.|TRBV7-7
TGTGCCAGCAGCTTAGTGGGGGATCCCGGGGAGCTGTTTTTT
CASSLVGDPGELFF
>TRBJ2-2|TRBD2|.|TRBV10-3
TGTGCCATCAATGCGGGGGAACCGAACACCGGGGAGCTGTTTTTT
CAINAGEPNTGELFF
>TRBJ1-1|.|.|TRBV4-1
TGCGCCAGCAGCCAAGCGGCGCCACGCAGGGATAACACTGAAGCTTTCTTT
CASSQAAPRRDNTEAFF
>TRBJ1-2|TRBD1|.|TRBV30
TGTGCCTGGAGTGCTAAAGGGGGCTACTATGGCTACACCTTC
CAWSAKGGYYGYTF
>TRBJ2-7|.|once|TRBV14
TGTGCCAGCAGCCTAAGCTCCTACGAGCAGTACTTC
CASSLSSYEQYF
>TRBJ1-5|.|once|TRBV5-5
TGTGCCAGCAGCTTGCGGCAGGGTAGCAATCAGCCCCAGCATTTT
CASSLRQGSNQPQHF
>TRBJ2-2|.|.|TRBV2
TGTGCCAGCAGATCGGGGACGAACACCGGGGAGCTGTTTTTT
CASRSGTNTGELFF
>TRBJ1-6|.|.|TRBV7-9
TGTGCCAGCAGCTTAGCGCAGGGTGGGGGCGTAAGTTCACCCCTCCACTTT
CASSLAQGGGVSSPLHF
>TRBJ2-7|TRBD1|once|TRBV27
TGTGCCAGCAGTTTTCACCCCGAAGCAGGGGGTCCCTACGAGCAGTACTTC
CASSFHPEAGGPYEQYF
>TRBJ1-4|.|.|TRBV7-2
TGTGCCAGCAGCTTAGTGACATTTAATGAAAAACTGTTTTTT
CASSLVTFNEKLFF
>TRBJ1-6|TRBD1|.|TRBV5-4
TGTGCCAGCAGCCCCGTGCAGGGGGATTCACCCCTCCACTTT
CASSPVQGDSPLHF
>TRBJ2-1|.|.|TRBV5-4
TGTGCCAGCAGCTTGGCCGAGTGGGGTGAGCAGTTCTTC
CASSLAEWGEQFF